Below, 20 T cell receptor beta chains from the same sample are listed, as sequenced in a study of shared clonotypes between healthy human individuals. Generated by immunoSEQ multiplex PCR, the TCRdb table keeps only in-frame clones and is missing some. The sample gives hundreds of thousands of clones, 98% of which show up once; more than 0.3% is in the top ten. Naive CD8 cells were CD45RO-negative, positively selected for CCR7, excluding terminally differentiated effector memory CD45RA+ cells. What was sequenced was naive CD8+ T cells sorted from blood. These receptors came from a man aged 25 to 40 in good health.

The chain recombines TRBV27 with TRBJ1-1, with D uncertain. The CDR3 consists of 15 residues. In germline, CDR1 is MNHEY, CDR2 SMNVEV (reference sequence). V gave up 4 bases and J gave up 6 bases, with 18 bases separating them. The CDR3 coding sequence is TGTGCCAGCAGTTACACATATAGCACCGGGGCTGAAGCTTTCTTT. It codes for CASSYTYSTGAEAFF.

This rearrangement joins TRBV27 to TRBJ2-7; D possibly uses TRBD1 or TRBD2 (5 bases each). V was trimmed by 2 bases and J by 7 bases, leaving 21 bases between them. Germline values: CDR1 MNHEY, CDR2 SMNVEV (reference sequence). CDR3 length: 16 residues. CDR3 in DNA: TGTGCCAGCAGTTTACTACGGGACCCCGCTCTGGGGGAGCAGTACTTC. It yields the protein CASSLLRDPALGEQYF.

The chain uses TRBV10-3 and TRBJ2-7; a weak D match, TRBD2 (6 bases). This CDR3 region has 15 residues. Trimming shortened V by 4 bases and J by 2 bases, and 15 bases separated the two germline ends. Per the germline V gene, CDR1 is ENHRY and CDR2 is SYGVKD. The CDR3 coding sequence is TGTGCCATCAGTGGGTCTCGGGAGCTGGCCTACGAGCAGTACTTC. Protein product: CAISGSRELAYEQYF.

This chain uses TRBV4-2 with TRBJ2-7; 13 bases fit TRBD2. The V gene's germline CDR1 is LGHNA and CDR2 YNFKEQ. V was clipped by 1 base and J by 6 bases; unmatched bases: 6. The length of the CDR3 is 16 residues. CDR3 DNA sequence: TGTGCCAGCAGCCAAGGTGGACTAGCGGGAGTTAGCGAGCAGTACTTC. It codes for CASSQGGLAGVSEQYF.

This sequence joins TRBV10-2 and TRBJ2-1; D may be TRBD2 (5 bases). Germline loops: CDR1 WSHSY, CDR2 SAAADI. With 8 bases removed from V and 7 bases from J, the gap between germline ends came to 9 bases. The CDR3 sequence is 11 residues long. The CDR3 is CASEGGNEQFF. The CDR3 DNA reads TGCGCCAGCGAGGGCGGAAATGAGCAGTTCTTC.

A remark on this clone: Other DNA sequences of this sample code for an identical CDR3. Here the CDR3 DNA reads TGTGCCAGCAGCACCTCCTACGAGCAGTACTTC. It yields the protein CASSTSYEQYF. The V call is TRBV7-9, the J call TRBJ2-7; D is unclear. This CDR3 region has 11 residues. Trimming removed 5 bases from V and 0 bases from J, with 2 bases in between. The germline V gene has CDR1 SEHNR and CDR2 FQNEAQ (reference sequence).

V and J are TRBV9 and TRBJ2-2; 7 bases align to TRBD2. The CDR3 totals 17 residues. With V trimmed by 5 bases and J by 5 bases, 15 bases remained unmatched. Germline-derived CDR1 and CDR2 are SGDLS and YYNGEE. The CDR3 coding sequence is TGTGCCAGCAGTCTCACTGGTGGTAGCGGGCTTACCGGGGAGCTGTTTTTT. It is translated as CASSLTGGSGLTGELFF.

This chain connects TRBV25-1 to TRBJ1-1; 7 nucleotides match TRBD1. Germline V gene lookup returns CDR1 MGHDK and CDR2 SYGVNS. The CDR3 has 15 amino acids. J was trimmed by 0 bases and V by 5 bases; bases with no gene match: 6. CDR3 bases: TGTGCCAGCAGTCCCTGGGACAGAATGAACACTGAAGCTTTCTTT. Translated, it gives CASSPWDRMNTEAFF.

The table lists this clone with a count of one. The same CDR3 is also encoded by other DNA sequences in this sample. The CDR3 sequence is CASSASYEQYF. The CDR3 nucleotides read TGCGCCAGCAGCGCCTCCTACGAGCAGTACTTC. The chain has TRBV5-1 and TRBJ2-7; no reliable D call. Germline CDR1 reads SGHRS; CDR2 reads YFSETQ. Trimming pared 4 bases from V and 0 bases from J, leaving 2 bases between. CDR3 length: 11 residues. The entire variable domain, with the rest obtained from reference TRBV5-1 and TRBJ2-7, is as follows: KAGVTQTPRYLIKTRGQQVTLSCSPISGHRSVSWYQQTPGQGLQFLFEYFSETQRNKGNFPGRFSGRQFSNSRSEMNVSTLELGDSALYLCASSASYEQYFGPGTRLTVT.

The rearrangement uses TRBV6-5 and TRBJ1-1; maybe TRBD1 (6 bases). This CDR3 is built from 14 residues. Trimming shortened V by 0 bases and J by 3 bases, and 8 bases separated the two germline ends. In germline, CDR1 is MNHEY, CDR2 SVGAGI. CDR3 DNA sequence: TGTGCCAGCAGTTACTCGAGGGGGGACACTGAAGCTTTCTTT. Protein product: CASSYSRGDTEAFF.

V and J are TRBV19 and TRBJ1-5; weak D call: TRBD1 (5 bases). V was cut by 10 bases and J by 8 bases, with 24 bases left in between. CDR3 length: 15 residues. Per germline, CDR1 LNHDA and CDR2 SQIVND (reference sequence). The CDR3 bases are TGTGCCACAAAGGGACCGGACCCGCCCTACGAGCCCCAGCATTTT. Amino acid sequence: CATKGPDPPYEPQHF.

V gene TRBV5-6 combines with J gene TRBJ2-7, with 9 bases aligning to TRBD1. The CDR3 is 18 residues long. The germline V gene encodes CDR1 SGHDT and CDR2 YYEEEE. V shed 1 base and J 2 bases; nucleotides not matched to a gene: 13. CDR3 residues: CASSLPVAGDREAYEQYF. As DNA, the CDR3 is TGTGCCAGCAGCTTGCCAGTCGCAGGGGACAGGGAGGCCTACGAGCAGTACTTC.

The chain combines TRBV5-4 with TRBJ1-1; perhaps TRBD1 as D (6 bases). The germline V and J ends were trimmed by 4 bases and 0 bases, with 10 bases remaining between them. Germline CDR1 and CDR2: SGHNT and YYREEE (reference sequence). The CDR3 has 14 residues. CDR3 loop: CASSTRDMNTEAFF. DNA for the CDR3: TGTGCCAGCAGCACCAGGGACATGAACACTGAAGCTTTCTTT.

The chain is built from TRBV25-1 and TRBJ2-1, with 7 bases lining up with TRBD1. With V trimmed by 6 bases and J by 5 bases, 7 bases remained unmatched. This CDR3 comprises 14 residues. Germline values: CDR1 MGHDK, CDR2 SYGVNS. This chain's CDR3 is CASRTGEVDNEQFF. The DNA of the CDR3 is TGTGCCAGCAGAACAGGGGAAGTAGACAATGAGCAGTTCTTC.

The chain joins TRBV11-2 to TRBJ2-7; D gene ambiguous. The CDR3 sequence is 13 residues long. The V end was cut by 2 bases, the J end by 9 bases, with 14 bases between. Germline V gives CDR1 SGHAT, CDR2 FQNNGV. The CDR3 reads CASSLLPGDGQYF. Written as DNA, the CDR3 is TGTGCCAGCAGCTTACTACCAGGTGACGGGCAGTACTTC.

The chain is built from TRBV9 and TRBJ2-1; 10 nucleotides agree with TRBD2. Germline CDR1 is SGDLS and CDR2 is YYNGEE. The CDR3 totals 16 residues. Trimming at V came to 2 bases and at J to 9 bases, leaving 11 bases not matched to a gene. DNA of the CDR3: TGTGCCAGCAGCGTGGAGCGGGAGGGCCTACGTATTGAGCAGTTCTTC. Translated: CASSVEREGLRIEQFF.

The chain joins TRBV5-4 to TRBJ2-7, with 9 bases matching TRBD2. The V and J ends lost 1 base and 3 bases, in that order; junction bases with no gene match: 2. Germline CDR1 SGHNT, CDR2 YYREEE (reference sequence). There are 14 residues in the CDR3. The CDR3 spells CASSLFSGSYEQYF. CDR3 bases: TGTGCCAGCAGCTTGTTTAGCGGGAGCTACGAGCAGTACTTC.

The rearrangement joins TRBV13 to TRBJ2-1; no definite D call. Germline V gene lookup returns CDR1 PRHDT and CDR2 FYEKMQ (reference sequence). The V and J ends lost 2 bases and 9 bases respectively, with 14 bases between them. The CDR3 runs 14 residues. CDR3 nucleotides: TGTGCCAGCAGCTTACACGATTGGGTTGGTGAGCAGTTCTTC. Its protein is CASSLHDWVGEQFF.

The chain joins TRBV5-1 to TRBJ2-1, with TRBD1 identical over 8 bases. CDR3 length: 15 residues. CDR1 and CDR2 (germline): SGHRS, YFSETQ. The V and J ends lost 5 bases and 2 bases, in that order; junction bases with no gene match: 6. The DNA for the CDR3 is TGCGCCAGCAGAGGCGGACAGGGTCCCTACAATGAGCAGTTCTTC. This gives the protein CASRGGQGPYNEQFF.

The chain is built from TRBV15 and TRBJ1-4, with a possible D match to TRBD1 (5 bases). The CDR3 length is 17 residues. CDR1 and CDR2 (germline): LNHNV, YYDKDF (reference sequence). Trimming took off 0 bases at V and 2 bases at J, with 13 bases between the two ends. The CDR3 sequence is CATSRDWGESTNEKLFF. The CDR3 region has the DNA TGTGCCACCAGCAGAGATTGGGGGGAATCCACTAATGAAAAACTGTTTTTT.